The rows below give T cell receptor beta chains drawn from one sample of a study of shared clonotypes between healthy human individuals. Data came from immunoSEQ multiplex PCR; TCRdb stores just in-frame clones and leaves some out. The data show more than 600,000 clones, roughly 94% seen once. Sequencing used naive CD8+ T cells sorted from blood. These receptors all come from a man in his thirties or forties in good health. The CDR3 runs from the conserved cysteine through the conserved F or W. The order of the fields is CDR3 length, V gene, D gene, CDR3 protein. D genes are given only for firm matches.

14 | TRBV4-1 | NA | CASSIPGTHYEQYF
14 | TRBV5-6 | TRBD2 | CASSLGAGVPEQYF
15 | TRBV7-9 | TRBD1 | CASSLSDRGTGELFF
16 | TRBV7-9 | TRBD1 | CASSLAPGTGFPEQFF
16 | TRBV7-9 | NA | CASSFSETTLLYEQYF
16 | TRBV27 | TRBD1 | CATLGRDRGLGNEQFF
14 | TRBV5-6 | TRBD2 | CASSETGLIYEQYF
11 | TRBV7-2 | NA | CASSLAGEQYF
11 | TRBV2 | NA | CASMGVTEAFF
16 | TRBV7-9 | TRBD1 | CASSPRQGAGSYEQYF
15 | TRBV19 | TRBD2 | CASSPGLAGGNEQFF
14 | TRBV21-1 | NA | CASIGGGSSYEQYF
17 | TRBV9 | TRBD1 | CASSVPQGGSNTGELFF
15 | TRBV29-1 | NA | CSVARGKDPYNEQFF
16 | TRBV13 | TRBD2 | CASSSAGGRFDNEQFF
15 | TRBV9 | TRBD2 | CASSVEGLAGDEQFF
15 | TRBV27 | NA | CASSFRGVYQETQYF
12 | TRBV7-9 | NA | CASSLAPGAAFF
22 | TRBV15 | TRBD2 | CATSSTGQDFSPTSAFIDEQFF
15 | TRBV19 | TRBD1 | CASSPGQGFGQPQHF
14 | TRBV27 | TRBD1 | CASSWGTGSYEQYF
15 | TRBV15 | NA | CATSKGRLFTDTQYF
16 | TRBV11-3 | NA | CASSLGGSGHQETQYF
12 | TRBV6-5 | NA | CASEGPGDEQFF
17 | TRBV7-9 | NA | CASSLEEGASGPGEQFF
14 | TRBV28 | NA | CASDGGRGSYEQYF
12 | TRBV6-1 | NA | CASSDGINEQFF
14 | TRBV10-3 | TRBD1 | CAISEGTGTDTQYF
14 | TRBV5-4 | TRBD2 | CASSWTGTSGEQYF
12 | TRBV6-5 | NA | CASSTAGLEQFF
13 | TRBV29-1 | TRBD2 | CSVVGTSGYEQYF
12 | TRBV10-3 | NA | CASEGPSYEQYF
13 | TRBV5-1 | TRBD2 | CASSLRREYEQYF
14 | TRBV28 | NA | CASSFWGSQETQYF
12 | TRBV9 | TRBD1 | CATGGRSTEAFF